This is a list of T cell receptor beta chains from one sample in a study of graft-versus-host responses after intestinal transplantation. Some clones are missing from TCRdb's copy, which holds only in-frame ones; the method was immunoSEQ multiplex PCR. This sample has about 120,000 clones, with about nine tenths found just once. For these receptors, no antigen is known. Source: unstimulated CD4+ T cells sorted from spleen or lymph node cells, taken before intestinal transplant. Receptors were obtained from a human donor who received an intestinal transplant. Each CDR3 is given with its conserved first and last residue. D genes are given only for firm matches. Size is omitted from some rows. Given values are once, few, many or a class for expanded clones.

v_gene	d_gene	abundance	j_gene	CDR3aa	CDR3nt
TRBV28	TRBD1	.	TRBJ1-2	CASTVQGSYGYTF	TGTGCCAGCACTGTACAGGGGAGCTATGGCTACACCTTC
TRBV6-6	TRBD1	.	TRBJ2-3	CASMETGWRDTQYF	TGTGCCAGCATGGAGACAGGGTGGAGAGATACGCAGTATTTT
TRBV9	.	.	TRBJ2-7	CASSPRTGWYEQYF	TGTGCCAGCAGCCCTCGTACAGGGTGGTACGAGCAGTACTTC
TRBV2	TRBD2	.	TRBJ2-2	CASGPSGVNTGELFF	TGTGCCAGCGGGCCTAGCGGAGTAAACACCGGGGAGCTGTTTTTT
TRBV5-6	TRBD1	.	TRBJ2-2	CASSLGDRDAGELFF	TGTGCCAGCAGCTTGGGGGACAGGGACGCCGGGGAGCTGTTTTTT
TRBV7-6	.	.	TRBJ2-7	CASSLRRGDHYEQYF	TGTGCCAGCAGCTTAAGGAGGGGAGACCATTACGAGCAGTACTTC
TRBV2	.	.	TRBJ2-7	CASSVTYEQYF	TGTGCCAGCAGTGTCACCTACGAGCAGTACTTC
TRBV5-1	.	.	TRBJ2-3	CASSLDVAADTQYF	TGCGCCAGCAGCTTAGACGTCGCGGCAGATACGCAGTATTTT
TRBV9	TRBD1	.	TRBJ2-7	CASSPGTGGRYEQYF	TGTGCCAGCAGCCCGGGGACAGGGGGCAGGTACGAGCAGTACTTC
TRBV5-1	TRBD2	.	TRBJ2-1	CASSRTTGGAYNEQFF	TGCGCCAGCAGCCGAACCACGGGGGGGGCCTACAATGAGCAGTTCTTC
TRBV19	TRBD1	once	TRBJ2-7	CASSTDRWAYEQYF	TGTGCCAGTAGTACGGACAGGTGGGCCTACGAGCAGTACTTC
TRBV5-4	.	few	TRBJ1-2	CASSLGGGYGYTF	TGTGCCAGCAGCTTGGGAGGGGGCTATGGCTACACCTTC
TRBV6-1	.	.	TRBJ1-5	CASSERPQGGNQPQHF	TGTGCCAGCAGTGAAAGGCCGCAGGGCGGCAATCAGCCCCAGCATTTT
TRBV5-1	TRBD2	.	TRBJ2-1	CASSPLGLAAVYNEQFF	TGCGCCAGCAGCCCCCTGGGTCTAGCGGCCGTCTACAATGAGCAGTTCTTC
TRBV28	TRBD2	.	TRBJ2-3	CASTGLAGTDTQYF	TGTGCCAGCACCGGACTAGCGGGCACAGATACGCAGTATTTT
TRBV19	TRBD1	.	TRBJ1-6	CASSIRQGSYSPLHF	TGTGCCAGTAGTATCCGACAGGGGTCGTATTCACCCCTCCACTTT
TRBV27	.	.	TRBJ2-6	CASPPEPGFIGANVLTF	TGTGCCAGTCCTCCCGAACCCGGGTTCATTGGGGCCAACGTCCTGACTTTC
TRBV28	TRBD2	.	TRBJ2-2	CASTVRGAGELFF	TGTGCCAGCACCGTACGGGGGGCCGGGGAGCTGTTTTTT
TRBV18	TRBD1	.	TRBJ1-3	CASSPGQGSSGNTIYF	TGTGCCAGCTCACCCGGACAGGGAAGCTCTGGAAACACCATATATTTT
TRBV4-1	TRBD1	few	TRBJ1-5	CASSHTGETGPQHF	TGCGCCAGCAGCCACACAGGGGAAACAGGGCCCCAGCATTTT